Included here is one T cell receptor (beta chain) sequence, with context. What antigen it recognizes has not been identified. Per-base qualities were not stored, and no clone one base away is much larger. This entry is derived from a study of T cells in Graves' hyperthyroidism and ophthalmopathy (dated by TCRdb to the late 2010s). The study in broad terms: Peripheral blood was sampled at the time of initial diagnosis, prior to any treatment. According to the paper, TCR Vbeta CDR3 sequencing was carried out on 135 peripheral blood samples, which came from some 41 ophthalmopathy, 75 or so hyperthyroidism and roughly 17 progressor patients. A discovery cohort of fewer than 110 patients, roughly 45 with Graves' ophthalmopathy and more than 55 with stable Graves' hyperthyroidism, was used to find distinguishing TCR V-J signatures. The 95 to 100 discovery patients were randomly split 7:3 into training and test sets. Following sampling, methimazole starting at 30 mg daily was given to hyperthyroidism patients, and high-dose intravenous methylprednisolone was given to ophthalmopathy patients. The study also compared thyroid tissue and blood T-cell repertoires from a handful of Graves' hyperthyroidism patients. Prospective prediction of ophthalmopathy was tested in an independent validation cohort consisting of some 18 hyperthyroidism patients and more than 15 patients who later progressed to ophthalmopathy. What the work shows at the level of the full study, not this receptor alone: A 13 V-J signature model separated ophthalmopathy from stable hyperthyroidism, with around 90% sensitivity and roughly 82% specificity in cross-validation and 80%/75% in testing. No statistical method was used to fix the sample size in advance, and group allocation was not hidden from the investigators. In validation, the model predicted progression to ophthalmopathy a median of approximately 6.3 months before onset, with about 67% sensitivity and roughly 73% specificity. Most expanded thyroid clonotypes (frequency above 0.001) were also detected in blood, a finding suggesting that blood repertoires may reflect thyroid immune responses.

There are 13 amino acids in the CDR3, from cysteine to phenylalanine inclusive. The sequence is cut down to CDR3 DNA, 39 bases in frame from base 1. V lost 4 bases and J lost 6 bases, and the count of bases not matched to a germline gene is 6. The germline V gene (reference sequence) provides CDR1 MNHEY and CDR2 SMNVEV. Stable Graves' hyperthyroidism was defined as no progression to ophthalmopathy during 18 months of follow-up. Hyperthyroidism patients were aged 18 to 65 years and newly diagnosed, with disease duration of less than 2 months. Patients with uncontrolled infections, other autoimmune diseases, pregnancy or lactation were excluded. Diagnoses relied on clinical symptoms, serum thyroxine and TRAb, thyroid ultrasound and orbital computed tomography. PBMCs were isolated from more than 8 ml of fresh peripheral blood by Ficoll-Paque density gradient centrifugation. Trizol reagent was used to extract total RNA, and RNA quality was then checked on an Agilent 2100 Bioanalyzer.

Amplification of TCR beta CDR3 regions was carried out from RNA transcripts. A first-round RT-PCR of the TCR CDR3 used the HTBI primer set with the Qiagen OneStep RT-PCR kit. Libraries were constructed in a second round of multiplex PCR, after which size selection and purification were carried out. The libraries were sequenced on an Illumina HiSeq2000 using paired-end 100 bp reads. Per the authors' processing: Raw data were processed with SOAPnuke, discarding reads with adapters, uncalled bases, mean Phred below 15, or no exact constant-primer or identifier match. High-quality paired reads were merged using COPE v1.2.5, and each unique nucleotide sequence was defined as a clonotype. MiTCR v1.1 was used to align the clonotypes against IMGT TRBV, TRBD and TRBJ reference segments. Analysis was restricted to V-J combinations with a frequency above 0.0001, which covered over 98% of repertoires. The TCS score was defined as F50 (clonal expansion) divided by E x V (chaos), with BLOSUM62-based TCRdist calculated between CDR3 peptides within each V-J. Welch's t-statistics and random forest reduced several hundred V-J features to 10 to 15, which were used in a naive Bayes classifier (R e1071). Thyroid-blood repertoire similarity was quantified with the Morisita-Horn index. TCRdb ran its own pipeline on the public reads, namely fastp trimming at Q25 and MiXCR clone calling, and kept in-frame beta chains. Rows with a matching CDR3 protein are joined into one entry that keeps the most common DNA and genes. For this entry, the V and J calls and clone size follow TCRdb and not the study's own pipeline. Present in this sample are about 680,000 distinct CDR3 sequences, about a third of which were seen just once. The top ten constitute roughly 31% of the sample.

Sequencing was done on a sample of blood. This clonotype was obtained from a woman in her thirties or forties with Graves' hyperthyroidism. The chain is encoded by TRBV27 joined to TRBJ2-7; 7 of the junction bases match TRBD2. The bases read TGTGCCAGCAGTTCCATGGGAGGGGCCGAGCAGTACTTC. Its translation reads: CASSSMGGAEQYF.